Following are 12 T cell receptor beta chains from one sample sequenced in a study of blood T cell repertoires in COVID-19. Assay used: immunoSEQ multiplex PCR; TCRdb lists only in-frame clones, some missing. In the table there are 40,000 to 50,000 clones, about 85% of which are singletons. The sequencing input was peripheral blood. Every receptor here comes from a man in his 60s with acute or convalescent COVID-19.

The table lists this clone with a count of one. The chain is built from TRBV25-1 and TRBJ1-1; D is undetermined. V was trimmed by 6 bases and J by 6 bases, leaving 8 bases between them. This CDR3 comprises 11 residues. The germline V gene encodes CDR1 MGHDK and CDR2 SYGVNS. Written as DNA, the CDR3 is TGTGCCAGCAGGGGAGTCGCTGAAGCTTTCTTT. Translated, it gives CASRGVAEAFF. Looking up the rest from reference TRBV25-1 and TRBJ1-1 gives the full variable domain: EADIYQTPRYLVIGTGKKITLECSQTMGHDKMYWYQQDPGMELHLIHYSYGVNSTEKGDLSSESTVSRIRTEHFPLTLESARPSHTSQYLCASRGVAEAFFGQGTRLTVV.

The chain is built from TRBV19 and TRBJ1-5, with TRBD1 identical over 7 bases. The CDR3 consists of 15 residues. V lost 1 base, J lost 2 bases, and 2 bases stayed unmatched. In germline, CDR1 is LNHDA, CDR2 SQIVND (reference sequence). This chain's CDR3 is CASSIVGGGNQPQHF. The CDR3 region has the DNA TGTGCCAGTAGTATAGTAGGGGGCGGCAATCAGCCCCAGCATTTT.

CDR3 residues: CATSGRQVSGNTIYF. The CDR3, as DNA: TGTGCCACCAGCGGCAGACAGGTCTCTGGAAACACCATATATTTT. The chain uses TRBV15 and TRBJ1-3, with D perhaps matching TRBD1 (6 bases). Germline-derived CDR1 and CDR2 are LNHNV and YYDKDF (reference sequence). The CDR3 consists of 15 residues. With 5 bases removed from V and 0 bases from J, the gap between germline ends came to 11 bases. Looking up the rest from reference TRBV15 and TRBJ1-3 gives the full variable domain: DAMVIQNPRYQVTQFGKPVTLSCSQTLNHNVMYWYQQKSSQAPKLLFHYYDKDFNNEADTPDNFQSRRPNTSFCFLDIRSPGLGDTAMYLCATSGRQVSGNTIYFGEGSWLTVV.

The chain combines TRBV29-1 with TRBJ2-3, with 10 bases lining up with TRBD2. The V and J ends lost 6 bases and 0 bases, in that order; junction bases with no gene match: 6. CDR3 size: 15 residues. Germline V gives CDR1 SQVTM, CDR2 ANQGSEA. In nucleotides, the CDR3 is TGCAGCGTGACACTAGCGGGGAAGAGCACAGATACGCAGTATTTT. Amino acid sequence: CSVTLAGKSTDTQYF.

Details on this clone: One end of the junction fails to match germline, which may point to a read error. The chain couples TRBV18 to TRBJ1-1, with D tentatively TRBD1 (6 bases). Germline-derived CDR1 and CDR2 are KGHSH and LQKENI. This CDR3 region has 13 residues. CDR3 coding DNA: TGTGCTAGCTCACCTCCCCAGGGGAATGAAGCTTTCTTT. Its translation is CASSPPQGNEAFF.

The chain combines TRBV10-3 with TRBJ1-1, with D perhaps matching TRBD1 (6 bases). The germline V and J ends were trimmed by 8 bases and 2 bases, with 12 bases remaining between them. CDR3 length: 13 residues. CDR1 is ENHRY, CDR2 SYGVKD, per germline. The CDR3 sequence is CAISDRLNTEAFF. CDR3 nucleotide sequence: TGTGCCATCTCGGACAGACTTAACACTGAAGCTTTCTTT.

The CDR3, as DNA: TGCGCCAGCAGCGGGAGGACGCGGGGGGGGCCGGTCACAGATACGCAGTATTTT. Its protein product is CASSGRTRGGPVTDTQYF. V gene TRBV5-1 combines with J gene TRBJ2-3, with 9 nucleotides matching TRBD2. V was clipped by 4 bases and J by 2 bases; unmatched bases: 14. The CDR3 loop spans 18 amino acids. Germline lookup yields CDR1 SGHRS and CDR2 YFSETQ. Full variable domain (rest looked up from reference TRBV5-1 and TRBJ2-3): KAGVTQTPRYLIKTRGQQVTLSCSPISGHRSVSWYQQTPGQGLQFLFEYFSETQRNKGNFPGRFSGRQFSNSRSEMNVSTLELGDSALYLCASSGRTRGGPVTDTQYFGPGTRLTVL.

The rearrangement links TRBV6-4 to TRBJ2-6, with 10 bases fitting TRBD1. The CDR3 has 15 residues. Germline V lookup: CDR1 MRHNA, CDR2 SNTAGT. V shed 8 bases, J shed 4 bases, and the junction held 5 bases outside the gene matches. CDR3 nucleotides: TGTGCCAGCTCCGGGACAGGGGCCGGGGCCAACGTCCTGACTTTC. Amino acids: CASSGTGAGANVLTF.

The chain links TRBV5-6 to TRBJ2-7, with a possible D match to TRBD1 (5 bases). Germline V gene sequence: CDR1 SGHDT, CDR2 YYEEEE. The CDR3 sequence is 14 residues long. Trimming took 0 bases from V and 6 from J, leaving 13 bases between them. This CDR3 reads CASSLGTSTGEQYF. The DNA for the CDR3 is TGTGCCAGCAGCTTGGGGACAAGTACGGGCGAGCAGTACTTC.

A single count supports this clone. The chain couples TRBV21-1 to TRBJ2-7; the table calls TRBD1, which could not be checked here. TRBV21-1 is flagged as a pseudogene. The CDR3 extends over 17 amino acids. CDR3 sequence (DNA): TGTGCCAGCAGCAAAGTTTGCAGGGTTGGCTGCTCCTACGAGCAGTACTTC. Residues: CASSKVCRVGCSYEQYF.

The chain carries TRBV4-2 and TRBJ1-5, with 10 bases matching TRBD1. Germline V gene data show CDR1 as LGHNA and CDR2 as YNFKEQ. This CDR3 is 19 amino acids long. V dropped 1 base and J dropped 1; count of bases not matched to a gene: 10. In DNA, the CDR3 is TGTGCCAGCAGCCAAGTCGCCGTGACAGGGGGCTTAAGCAATCAGCCCCAGCATTTT. This sequence encodes CASSQVAVTGGLSNQPQHF.

This chain uses TRBV5-1 with TRBJ2-1, with a weak D call TRBD1 (8 bases). Germline loops: CDR1 SGHRS, CDR2 YFSETQ. The CDR3 totals 16 residues. Between the trimmed V and J ends, which lost 6 bases and 4 bases, there was a span of 20 bases. The CDR3 DNA reads TGCGCCAGCACCCCAGATACAGGGGGGGGATACAATGAGCAGTTCTTC. Translated, it gives CASTPDTGGGYNEQFF.